This T cell receptor (beta chain) was retrieved from a study of control samples from healthy donors and cancer patients (dated by TCRdb to between 2020 and 2021). Regarding this clone: Its antigen has not been determined. Nothing much larger sits one base from this clone, and base qualities are not available.

Library generation was performed with the immunoSEQ multiplex PCR assay. This is the immuneACCESS table as TCRdb keeps it, with only in-frame sequences that have V and J called. A part of the clones is gone; compared with another copy, unresolved V genes explain less than half, and the rest is unexplained. The sample records roughly 140,000 clones, 89% of which are singletons. The biggest ten clones account for over 4.5% of the sample. The germline V gene (reference sequence) gives CDR1 as SEHNR and CDR2 as FQNEAQ. Counted from cysteine to phenylalanine, this CDR3 has 15 amino acids. Solely the CDR3 DNA is kept, with 45 bases framed from the first base. The trim is 3 bases for V and 2 bases for J, with a gap of 13 bases between the germline ends.

The source of this sequence is a man aged 25-45 years in good health. The sample consisted of blood. The V gene is TRBV7-9 and the J gene is TRBJ1-2; a tentative D call is TRBD1 (6 bases match). The DNA reads as follows: TGTGCCAGCAGCTTGTCCGGGACATCGAACTATGGCTACACCTTC. This codes for CASSLSGTSNYGYTF.